Presented here are 20 T cell receptor beta chains from one specimen sequenced in a study of technical replicates of blood from a few donors. Some clones are missing from TCRdb's copy, which holds only in-frame ones; the method was immunoSEQ multiplex PCR. Of over 70,000 clones listed, 85% to 95% are singletons. Sequencing was performed on T cells isolated from PBMCs. The origin of the receptors is a human donor in good health.

V is TRBV28 and J is TRBJ1-5; no firm D call. This CDR3 spans 15 amino acids. CDR1 MDHEN and CDR2 SYDVKM come from the germline V gene. The V gene lost 5 bases and the J gene lost 3 bases, with 14 bases spanning the gap. CDR3 in DNA: TGTGCCAGCAGTCGCGGTTCGGCTTTCAATCAGCCCCAGCATTTT. This sequence encodes CASSRGSAFNQPQHF.

The rearrangement uses TRBV19 and TRBJ2-7; 9 nucleotides line up with TRBD1. Germline CDR1 and CDR2: LNHDA and SQIVND (reference sequence). The CDR3 totals 14 residues. J was trimmed by 4 bases and V by 5 bases; bases with no gene match: 6. The CDR3 loop reads CASSSGQGLYEQYF. The CDR3 nucleotides read TGTGCCAGTAGTTCCGGACAGGGGCTTTACGAGCAGTACTTC. The full variable domain, with the rest looked up from reference TRBV19 and TRBJ2-7, is DGGITQSPKYLFRKEGQNVTLSCEQNLNHDAMYWYRQDPGQGLRLIYYSQIVNDFQKGDIAEGYSVSREKKESFPLTVTSAQKNPTAFYLCASSSGQGLYEQYFGPGTRLTVT.

A note on this clone: The germline gene is not matched at one end of the junction; a read error may be the cause. The gene calls are TRBV2 and TRBJ2-7, with D perhaps TRBD2 (6 bases). The CDR3 extends over 11 amino acids. Germline CDR1 SNHLY, CDR2 FYNNEI. In DNA, the CDR3 is TGTGCCAGCAGGGGGGGACTGGAGGGTCCCTTC. It translates to CASRGGLEGPF.

J is TRBJ2-2 and V is TRBV2, with 9 bases fitting TRBD1. V was clipped by 5 bases and J by 6 bases; unmatched bases: 13. The CDR3 has 17 residues. The germline V gene has CDR1 SNHLY and CDR2 FYNNEI. This CDR3 is CASSYLLGQGYAGELFF. The CDR3 DNA is TGTGCCAGCAGTTATCTTTTGGGACAGGGATACGCCGGGGAGCTGTTTTTT.

This sequence joins TRBV6-5 and TRBJ1-1, with D unresolved. V lost 6 bases and J lost 5, with 10 bases in between. Germline CDR1 reads MNHEY; CDR2 reads SVGAGI. The CDR3 is 12 amino acids. The CDR3 loop reads CASSLSGTEAFF. The CDR3 DNA follows: TGTGCCAGCAGCCTTAGCGGGACTGAAGCTTTCTTT.

The count of this clone is one. The chain couples TRBV7-9 to TRBJ2-7, with 7 bases lining up with TRBD2. V lost 5 bases, J lost 3 bases, and 4 bases stayed unmatched. From germline, CDR1 is SEHNR and CDR2 FQNEAQ (reference sequence). The CDR3 consists of 13 residues. The CDR3 protein is CASSSGKIYEQYF. The CDR3 DNA reads as TGTGCCAGCAGCAGCGGGAAAATCTACGAGCAGTACTTC.

The V call is TRBV7-9, the J call TRBJ2-7, with TRBD1 matching 9 bases. V shed 1 base and J 6 bases; nucleotides not matched to a gene: 1. The CDR3 runs 13 residues. Germline loops: CDR1 SEHNR, CDR2 FQNEAQ (reference sequence). The CDR3 protein is CASSLGTGAEQYF. Here the CDR3 DNA reads TGTGCCAGCAGCTTAGGGACAGGGGCCGAGCAGTACTTC.

The chain has TRBV7-2 and TRBJ2-2, with TRBD2 matching over 10 bases. The V and J ends lost 2 bases and 6 bases, in that order; junction bases with no gene match: 3. This CDR3 is 15 amino acids long. In germline, CDR1 is SGHTA, CDR2 FQGNSA. CDR3 DNA sequence: TGTGCCAGCAGCTTAATAGCGGGAGGTTCCGGGGAGCTGTTTTTT. This sequence encodes CASSLIAGGSGELFF.

This chain links TRBV15 with TRBJ2-7; D perhaps matches TRBD1 (6 bases). The CDR3 runs 15 residues. Per germline, CDR1 LNHNV and CDR2 YYDKDF (reference sequence). V was shortened by 0 bases and J by 5 bases, with 14 bases between the two germline ends. The DNA of the CDR3 is TGTGCCACCAGCAGAGATAGCACAGGGTGGCACGAGCAGTACTTC. Its translation is CATSRDSTGWHEQYF.

The CDR3 bases are TGTGCCAGCAGTTTCACATTAGCGGGAGGGCCAGGAGAGCAGTACTTC. Translating it yields CASSFTLAGGPGEQYF. The gene calls are TRBV27 and TRBJ2-7; 11 bases are shared with TRBD2. V gave up 3 bases and J gave up 7 bases; unmatched junction bases: 11. This CDR3 spans 16 amino acids. Per the germline V gene, CDR1 is MNHEY and CDR2 is SMNVEV (reference sequence).

The chain has TRBV29-1 and TRBJ1-1, with 8 bases identical to TRBD1. Germline CDR1 is SQVTM and CDR2 is ANQGSEA. CDR3 length: 12 amino acids. J was trimmed by 3 bases and V by 4 bases; bases with no gene match: 1. CDR3 residues: CSVGQGYTEAFF. The CDR3 DNA follows: TGCAGCGTTGGACAGGGGTACACTGAAGCTTTCTTT.

The rearrangement links TRBV21-1 to TRBJ2-7; the table's D call TRBD2 went unverified against the DNA. TRBV21-1 is designated a pseudogene. The length of the CDR3 is 15 residues. CDR3 region: CASRRELFTSYEQYF. CDR3 in DNA: TGTGCCAGCAGGAGGGAGTTGTTCACCAGCTACGAGCAGTACTTC.

The chain combines TRBV11-3 with TRBJ1-1; D is perhaps TRBD1 (6 bases). Germline loops: CDR1 SGHNT, CDR2 YENEEA. The CDR3 runs to 15 residues. Between the trimmed V and J ends, which lost 5 bases and 1 base, there was a span of 14 bases. The CDR3 DNA sequence: TGTGCCAGCAGCCCCCGGACAGCCACGAACACTGAAGCTTTCTTT. Its protein is CASSPRTATNTEAFF.

The V call is TRBV19, the J call TRBJ2-7; 9 bases are shared with TRBD1. Germline V lookup: CDR1 LNHDA, CDR2 SQIVND (reference sequence). Germline trimming cut 6 bases from V and 5 bases from J; bases unmatched to any gene: 5. The CDR3 covers 13 residues. The chain's CDR3 is CASREQGAHEQYF. The CDR3 DNA sequence: TGTGCCAGTAGGGAACAGGGGGCGCACGAGCAGTACTTC.

Notes on this clone: This same CDR3 is encoded by further DNA sequences in the sample. The chain couples TRBV7-9 to TRBJ2-7, with D unclear. CDR1 is SEHNR and CDR2 is FQNEAQ in the germline V gene (reference sequence). Trimming left V 3 bases short and J 3 bases short, with 3 bases between. This CDR3 comprises 11 residues. The CDR3: CASSFNYEQYF. CDR3 coding DNA: TGTGCCAGCAGCTTTAACTACGAGCAGTACTTC.

This clone was observed a single time. This rearrangement joins TRBV30 to TRBJ2-1; the match to TRBD2 covers 8 bases. J gave up 2 bases and V 0 bases, and 3 bases lay outside the gene matches. Germline-derived CDR1 and CDR2 are GTSNPN and SVGIG (reference sequence). CDR3 length equals 15 residues. CDR3 nucleotide sequence: TGTGCCTGGAGTGTACAACTAGCGGCCTACAATGAGCAGTTCTTC. It codes for CAWSVQLAAYNEQFF.

The chain uses TRBV7-9 and TRBJ1-1; TRBD1 might be the D (5 bases). Trimming cost V 0 bases and J 6 bases, with 11 bases left between them. The CDR3 is made up of 14 amino acids. Germline loops: CDR1 SEHNR, CDR2 FQNEAQ (reference sequence). The CDR3 here is CASSLAGGEAEAFF. The CDR3 DNA sequence: TGTGCCAGCAGCTTAGCGGGAGGGGAGGCTGAAGCTTTCTTT.

CDR3 amino acids: CASSLSSGRTDTQYF. In DNA, the CDR3 is TGTGCCAGCAGCTTATCAAGCGGGAGAACAGATACGCAGTATTTT. V usage is TRBV7-2 and J usage is TRBJ2-3, with 8 bases lining up with TRBD2. Per the germline V gene, CDR1 is SGHTA and CDR2 is FQGNSA. This CDR3 contains 15 residues. The V and J ends lost 2 bases and 3 bases, in that order; junction bases with no gene match: 4. Variable domain in full (rest from reference TRBV7-2 and TRBJ2-3): GAGVSQSPSNKVTEKGKDVELRCDPISGHTALYWYRQSLGQGLEFLIYFQGNSAPDKSGLPSDRFSAERTGGSVSTLTIQRTQQEDSAVYLCASSLSSGRTDTQYFGPGTRLTVL.

The J gene is TRBJ1-2, the V gene TRBV7-8; tentative D call: TRBD1 (6 bases). Looked up from germline, CDR1 is SGHVS and CDR2 is FQNEAQ. The CDR3 contains 16 residues. Trimming removed 1 base at V and 4 bases at J, with 16 bases between. The CDR3 loop is CASSLGTGQASYGYTF. The CDR3 bases are TGTGCCAGCAGCTTAGGCACAGGGCAGGCCAGCTATGGCTACACCTTC.

This chain joins TRBV6-6 and TRBJ2-5; 11 bases fit TRBD1. This CDR3 comprises 15 residues. Germline trimming cut 5 bases from V and 2 bases from J; bases unmatched to any gene: 4. Germline CDR1 MNHNY, CDR2 SVGAGI (reference sequence). DNA for the CDR3: TGTGCCAGCAGTCAAGGACAGGGGGCTCAAGAGACCCAGTACTTC. It translates to CASSQGQGAQETQYF.